The 19 T cell receptor beta chains below all came from one sample that was sequenced in a study of T-cell reconstitution after alpha-beta-depleted transplantation in children. Unique molecular identifiers were incorporated into the prepared TCRbeta library. MiXCR, run by TCRdb on the PCR reads, gives a single entry per CDR3 protein. The sample lists about 400,000 distinct CDR3 sequences, about a fifth occurring once. Material: PBMCs from the stem cell graft donor, obtained from the stem cell graft. The receptor source for this set is a human donor who donated a stem cell graft to a child with acute myeloid leukemia.

This clonotype has just a few counts. The V gene is TRBV10-3, the J gene TRBJ2-5, with 9 nucleotides matching TRBD2. From germline, CDR1 is ENHRY and CDR2 SYGVKD. The CDR3 has 15 amino acids. Losses at the gene ends were 3 bases for V and 5 bases for J; bases not matched to a gene: 7. The CDR3 DNA is TGTGCCATCAGTGATGGCGGGAGGGCCGAGGAGACCCAGTACTTC. Its translation is CAISDGGRAEETQYF.

This clonotype was detected only a few times. The rearrangement joins TRBV5-1 to TRBJ1-1; TRBD1 agrees at 7 bases. The V gene end was trimmed by 4 bases and the J gene end by 0 bases; junction bases not matched to a gene: 12. CDR1 is SGHRS and CDR2 is YFSETQ in the germline V gene. The CDR3 loop spans 17 amino acids. The CDR3 sequence is CASSVGQSTILNTEAFF. The CDR3 bases are TGCGCCAGCAGCGTGGGACAGTCGACAATTTTGAACACTGAAGCTTTCTTT.

The V call is TRBV28, the J call TRBJ2-5, with no clear D. Germline-derived CDR1 and CDR2 are MDHEN and SYDVKM. With 1 base removed from V and 2 bases from J, the gap between germline ends came to 8 bases. This CDR3 is built from 14 residues. This CDR3 reads CASSLLGLQETQYF. The CDR3 region has the DNA TGTGCCAGCAGTTTATTGGGTTTACAAGAGACCCAGTACTTC.

This clonotype was picked up a small number of times. This chain connects TRBV5-1 to TRBJ2-3; TRBD2 aligns across 10 bases. The germline CDR1 and CDR2 sequences are SGHRS and YFSETQ. With V trimmed by 2 bases and J by 4 bases, 4 bases remained unmatched. This CDR3 has 15 amino acids. Written as DNA, the CDR3 is TGCGCCAGCAGCTTACTAGCGGGATTGGCAGATACGCAGTATTTT. Amino acids: CASSLLAGLADTQYF.

This chain links TRBV4-1 with TRBJ2-5; D is unclear. This CDR3 spans 13 amino acids. Trimming shortened V by 1 base and J by 5 bases, and 8 bases separated the two germline ends. Germline V CDR1 and CDR2: MGHRA, YSYEKL. This CDR3 is CASSQAGFETQYF. CDR3 sequence (DNA): TGCGCCAGCAGCCAAGCGGGTTTCGAGACCCAGTACTTC.

This sequence joins TRBV6-1 and TRBJ2-7; tentatively, D is TRBD1 (6 bases). Germline lookup yields CDR1 MNHNS and CDR2 SASEGT. The CDR3 has 17 residues. Between the trimmed V and J ends, which lost 5 bases and 0 bases, there was a span of 20 bases. DNA of the CDR3: TGTGCCAGCAGTCAACCCCACTTCGGGACACACTCCTACGAGCAGTACTTC. This sequence encodes CASSQPHFGTHSYEQYF.

CDR3 in amino acids: CASNHGDRDYNEQFF. In DNA, the CDR3 is TGTGCCAGCAATCATGGGGACAGGGACTACAATGAGCAGTTCTTC. The rearrangement uses TRBV6-1 and TRBJ2-1, with 9 bases identical to TRBD1. CDR1 is MNHNS, CDR2 SASEGT, per germline. With 7 bases clipped from V and 3 bases from J, the junction kept 7 bases outside the gene matches. This CDR3 has 15 amino acids.

This clonotype is a singleton in its sample. J is TRBJ1-1 and V is TRBV7-9; D unresolved. CDR3 length: 13 residues. CDR1 SEHNR and CDR2 FQNEAQ come from the germline V gene (reference sequence). V was cut by 1 base and J by 6 bases, with 9 bases left in between. The CDR3: CASSLVGDAEAFF. DNA for the CDR3: TGTGCCAGCAGCTTAGTGGGAGACGCTGAAGCTTTCTTT.

This clonotype has ten or more counts. The CDR3 spells CSASPRAASGMQETQYF. CDR3 nucleotide sequence: TGCAGTGCTAGCCCCCGGGCGGCTAGCGGGATGCAAGAGACCCAGTACTTC. V and J are TRBV20-1 and TRBJ2-5; 9 nucleotides agree with TRBD2. From germline, CDR1 is DFQATT and CDR2 SNEGSKA (reference sequence). There are 17 residues in the CDR3. Trimming at V came to 3 bases and at J to 2 bases, leaving 13 bases not matched to a gene.

This clonotype has only a few counts. The gene calls are TRBV5-1 and TRBJ2-1, with D tentatively TRBD1 (5 bases). The CDR3 has 14 amino acids. CDR1 SGHRS and CDR2 YFSETQ come from the germline V gene. V was cut by 2 bases and J by 5 bases, with 11 bases left in between. In DNA form, the CDR3 reads TGCGCCAGCAGCTTTCACAGGTGGGACAATGAGCAGTTCTTC. As protein: CASSFHRWDNEQFF.

The sample holds a few counts of this clonotype. The chain combines TRBV7-9 with TRBJ1-2, with D possibly being TRBD1 (5 bases). The ends were cut back, 5 bases at V and 13 bases at J, with 23 bases in the middle. Germline loops: CDR1 SEHNR, CDR2 FQNEAQ (reference sequence). This CDR3 has 14 amino acids. CDR3 coding DNA: TGTGCCAGCAGCGTACCGGGACGGAACCTATTTTGCACCTTC. Protein product: CASSVPGRNLFCTF. Together with reference TRBV7-9 and TRBJ1-2, the CDR3 gives the full variable domain: DTGVSQNPRHKITKRGQNVTFRCDPISEHNRLYWYRQTLGQGPEFLTYFQNEAQLEKSRLLSDRFSAERPKGSFSTLEIQRTEQGDSAMYLCASSVPGRNLFCTFGSGTRLTVV.

This clonotype has at least ten counts. The chain combines TRBV20-1 with TRBJ2-3, with a tentative D call TRBD1 (6 bases). Trimming took 7 bases from V and 5 from J, leaving 10 bases between them. The germline gives CDR1 DFQATT, CDR2 SNEGSKA (reference sequence). CDR3 length: 11 residues. CDR3 nucleotide sequence: TGCAGTGGGCAGGGGATAGATACGCAGTATTTT. It yields the protein CSGQGIDTQYF.

This clonotype was recorded at least ten times. The J gene is TRBJ2-7, the V gene TRBV29-1; TRBD1 might be the D (6 bases). Germline values: CDR1 SQVTM, CDR2 ANQGSEA. Deletions cut 7 bases from V and 6 bases from J, with 16 bases between. CDR3 length equals 12 residues. In nucleotides, the CDR3 is TGCAGCGCGGACAGAGGGAACGGCGAGCAGTACTTC. Its translation: CSADRGNGEQYF.

This clonotype was seen many times. J is TRBJ2-2 and V is TRBV18; no definite D call. Per the germline V gene, CDR1 is KGHSH and CDR2 is LQKENI. This CDR3 region has 11 residues. Deletions cut 3 bases from V and 6 bases from J, with 2 bases between. The CDR3 bases are TGTGCCAGCTCACCGCCCGGGGAGCTGTTTTTT. Protein: CASSPPGELFF. The variable domain in full, with the rest retrieved from reference TRBV18 and TRBJ2-2, is NAGVMQNPRHLVRRRGQEARLRCSPMKGHSHVYWYRQLPEEGLKFMVYLQKENIIDESGMPKERFSAEFPKEGPSILRIQQVVRGDSAAYFCASSPPGELFFGEGSRLTVL.

The table lists this clonotype with a few counts. J is TRBJ2-5 and V is TRBV20-1; weak D call: TRBD2 (6 bases). This CDR3 has 15 residues. Between the trimmed V and J ends, which lost 4 bases and 5 bases, there was a span of 20 bases. From germline, CDR1 is DFQATT and CDR2 SNEGSKA (reference sequence). CDR3 nucleotide sequence: TGCAGTGCTACCCCCCCTTCGGGAGAAGGGGAGACCCAGTACTTC. This translates into CSATPPSGEGETQYF.

The chain couples TRBV7-2 to TRBJ2-2; D ambiguous. The germline gives CDR1 SGHTA, CDR2 FQGNSA. The length of the CDR3 is 14 residues. V lost 1 base, J lost 7 bases, and 10 bases lay in between. The DNA of the CDR3 is TGTGCCAGCAGCTTAGGTTTGACCGGCGGGGAGCTGTTTTTT. Amino acid sequence: CASSLGLTGGELFF.

This clonotype has a count of ten or more. The J gene is TRBJ2-1, the V gene TRBV10-3, with TRBD2 identical over 13 bases. CDR1 and CDR2 (germline): ENHRY, SYGVKD. The ends lost 10 bases at V and 15 bases at J; junction bases unmatched: 15. This CDR3 has 14 amino acids. This CDR3 is CATNGGTSGAEGFF. Written as DNA, the CDR3 is TGTGCCACCAATGGAGGGACTAGCGGGGCTGAGGGGTTCTTC.

The table lists this clonotype with a few counts. The chain joins TRBV29-1 to TRBJ2-3; D is ambiguous. The CDR3 runs 13 residues. Trimming left V 6 bases short and J 0 bases short, with 10 bases between. Germline assignment: CDR1 SQVTM and CDR2 ANQGSEA. The CDR3 nucleotides read TGCAGCGTCCAAACCGGGAGCACAGATACGCAGTATTTT. It translates to CSVQTGSTDTQYF.

This clonotype appeared a few times. V and J are TRBV4-1 and TRBJ2-7; the D gene is possibly TRBD2 (6 bases). This CDR3 contains 15 residues. V shed 3 bases and J shed 3 bases, with 15 bases lying between them. Per germline, CDR1 MGHRA and CDR2 YSYEKL. CDR3 amino acids: CASSQWDSAIYEQYF. The DNA of the CDR3 is TGCGCCAGCAGCCAGTGGGACTCCGCGATCTACGAGCAGTACTTC.